This is a list of T cell receptor beta chains from one sample in a study of shared clonotypes between healthy human individuals. Some clones are missing from TCRdb's copy, which holds only in-frame ones; the method was immunoSEQ multiplex PCR. The sample holds some 2,000,000 clones, 85% to 95% seen once. Sample: naive CD4+ T cells sorted from blood. Receptors originate from a man between 18 and 35 years old in good health. The CDR3 runs from the conserved cysteine through the conserved F or W. Fields, in order: D gene, J gene, V gene, clone size, CDR3 DNA, CDR3 protein. D genes are given only for firm matches. Size is stated for part of the rows, as once, few or many counts, or as a class when the clone is expanded.

D gene: .
J gene: TRBJ2-5
V gene: TRBV20-1
clone size: .
CDR3 DNA: TGCAGTCATTTAGGAAAAGAGACCCAGTACTTC
CDR3 protein: CSHLGKETQYF

D gene: TRBD2
J gene: TRBJ2-1
V gene: TRBV4-3
clone size: .
CDR3 DNA: TGCGCCAGCAGCCAAGAGTCCGCGGGCCTAGCGGGAGTTCGCTACAATGAGCAGTTCTTC
CDR3 protein: CASSQESAGLAGVRYNEQFF

D gene: .
J gene: TRBJ2-6
V gene: TRBV11-1
clone size: once
CDR3 DNA: TGTGCCAGCAGCTTTCAGAGCATCTCTGGGGCCAACGTCCTGACTTTC
CDR3 protein: CASSFQSISGANVLTF

D gene: TRBD1
J gene: TRBJ2-7
V gene: TRBV5-5
clone size: .
CDR3 DNA: TGTGCCAGCAGCCCCCGACAGGGCGAGGGCGAGCAGTACTTC
CDR3 protein: CASSPRQGEGEQYF

D gene: .
J gene: TRBJ1-4
V gene: TRBV4-1
clone size: .
CDR3 DNA: TGCGCCAGCAGCCAGATAGGGGGACGGGGGGAGGAAAAACTGTTTTTT
CDR3 protein: CASSQIGGRGEEKLFF

D gene: TRBD1
J gene: TRBJ1-2
V gene: TRBV2
clone size: once
CDR3 DNA: TGTGCCAGCAGTGCACAGGGGTCCCACTATGGCTACACCTTC
CDR3 protein: CASSAQGSHYGYTF

D gene: .
J gene: TRBJ1-5
V gene: TRBV18
clone size: many
CDR3 DNA: TGTGCCAGCTCACCCCGGGTGGACCGAGGATTTGGGAGTCAGCATTTT
CDR3 protein: CASSPRVDRGFGSQHF

D gene: TRBD1
J gene: TRBJ1-4
V gene: TRBV15
clone size: .
CDR3 DNA: TGTGCCACCAGTATAAAGACAGGGGGCGAAAAACTGTTTTTT
CDR3 protein: CATSIKTGGEKLFF

D gene: .
J gene: TRBJ2-7
V gene: TRBV10-2
clone size: .
CDR3 DNA: TGCGCCAGCAGTGAGTTCAGAGGGGAGCAGTACTTC
CDR3 protein: CASSEFRGEQYF

D gene: .
J gene: TRBJ2-1
V gene: TRBV25-1
clone size: once
CDR3 DNA: TGTGCCAGCAGTGGGGACAAACGACACACTGGGCAGTTCTTC
CDR3 protein: CASSGDKRHTGQFF

D gene: TRBD1
J gene: TRBJ2-7
V gene: TRBV27
clone size: .
CDR3 DNA: TGTGCCAGCAGTTCGACAGGGGGTTACGAGCAGTACTTC
CDR3 protein: CASSSTGGYEQYF

D gene: TRBD1
J gene: TRBJ1-2
V gene: TRBV28
clone size: .
CDR3 DNA: TGTGCCAGCAGTTTCAGGGGGAAAGGGTATGGCTACACCTTC
CDR3 protein: CASSFRGKGYGYTF

D gene: .
J gene: TRBJ1-1
V gene: TRBV25-1
clone size: .
CDR3 DNA: TGTGCCAGCAGTGAGGGGACGGGGCCCACTGAAGCTTTCTTT
CDR3 protein: CASSEGTGPTEAFF

D gene: .
J gene: TRBJ1-2
V gene: TRBV20-1
clone size: .
CDR3 DNA: TGCAGTGGCCTGGGGGCTGGTGGCTACACCTTC
CDR3 protein: CSGLGAGGYTF

D gene: .
J gene: TRBJ1-2
V gene: TRBV6-6
clone size: once
CDR3 DNA: TGTGCCAGCAGTTACTCGGGCAGGGAGCATGGCTACACCTTC
CDR3 protein: CASSYSGREHGYTF

D gene: TRBD1
J gene: TRBJ1-1
V gene: TRBV28
clone size: .
CDR3 DNA: TGTGCCAGCCAAACCCAGGGGGCAAAGGCTTTCTTT
CDR3 protein: CASQTQGAKAFF

D gene: .
J gene: TRBJ1-5
V gene: TRBV30
clone size: .
CDR3 DNA: TGTGCCTGGGGTCTTTTACTCGATTCACCCCAGCATTTT
CDR3 protein: CAWGLLLDSPQHF

D gene: .
J gene: TRBJ2-1
V gene: TRBV11-2
clone size: .
CDR3 DNA: TGTGCCAGCAGCTTAGATACTGTCCATGAGCAGTTCTTC
CDR3 protein: CASSLDTVHEQFF

D gene: .
J gene: TRBJ2-2
V gene: TRBV6-6
clone size: .
CDR3 DNA: TGTGCCAGCAGCCAGGCCGGGGGTTACACCGGGGAGCTGTTTTTT
CDR3 protein: CASSQAGGYTGELFF

D gene: .
J gene: TRBJ1-2
V gene: TRBV5-4
clone size: many
CDR3 DNA: TGTGCCAGCAGCACCGACGACAGGCCTCTATATGGCTACACCTTC
CDR3 protein: CASSTDDRPLYGYTF

D gene: .
J gene: TRBJ2-2
V gene: TRBV7-9
clone size: .
CDR3 DNA: TGTGCCAGCAGTTCTCCCCGGGACTCGAACACCGGGGAGCTGTTTTTT
CDR3 protein: CASSSPRDSNTGELFF

D gene: .
J gene: TRBJ2-7
V gene: TRBV19
clone size: .
CDR3 DNA: TGTGCCAGCACTAGCCCCTCCTACGAGCAGTACTTC
CDR3 protein: CASTSPSYEQYF

D gene: TRBD1
J gene: TRBJ1-6
V gene: TRBV2
clone size: .
CDR3 DNA: TGTGCCAGCAGTGCCCTCGGACAGGGGGTATACTCCTGTAATTCACCCCTCCACTTT
CDR3 protein: CASSALGQGVYSCNSPLHF

D gene: TRBD1
J gene: TRBJ1-2
V gene: TRBV6-5
clone size: .
CDR3 DNA: TGTGCCAGCAGTTACGGCACAGGGGAAATCTATGGCTACACCTTC
CDR3 protein: CASSYGTGEIYGYTF

D gene: .
J gene: TRBJ1-6
V gene: TRBV6-5
clone size: few
CDR3 DNA: TGTGCCAGCAGCCGGCTGAATAATTCACCCCTCCACTTT
CDR3 protein: CASSRLNNSPLHF

D gene: .
J gene: TRBJ2-5
V gene: TRBV5-1
clone size: .
CDR3 DNA: TGCGCCAGCAGCTTAACAGGGTCCCTCGGCCAAGAGACCCAGTACTTC
CDR3 protein: CASSLTGSLGQETQYF

D gene: TRBD1
J gene: TRBJ2-5
V gene: TRBV14
clone size: .
CDR3 DNA: TGTGCCAGCAGCCAAGAAGATTGGGACAGGGGAAAGGAGACCCAGTACTTC
CDR3 protein: CASSQEDWDRGKETQYF

D gene: .
J gene: TRBJ2-5
V gene: TRBV6-1
clone size: .
CDR3 DNA: TGTGCCACTACAGGGTCAGAGACCCAGTACTTC
CDR3 protein: CATTGSETQYF

D gene: .
J gene: TRBJ2-5
V gene: TRBV30
clone size: .
CDR3 DNA: TGTGCCTACGCGTCAGGGAGGGAGACCCAGTACTTC
CDR3 protein: CAYASGRETQYF

D gene: .
J gene: TRBJ1-5
V gene: TRBV11-2
clone size: .
CDR3 DNA: TGTGCCAGCAGCGCTACCCCGGGACACGGGGGGCATTTT
CDR3 protein: CASSATPGHGGHF

D gene: .
J gene: TRBJ2-1
V gene: TRBV6-5
clone size: .
CDR3 DNA: TGTGCCAGCAGCCCCCGTGCGGGCGGTGAGCAGTTCTTC
CDR3 protein: CASSPRAGGEQFF

D gene: .
J gene: TRBJ2-7
V gene: TRBV30
clone size: .
CDR3 DNA: TGTGCCTGGAGTGTTGGGGTGAACTACGAGCAGTACTTC
CDR3 protein: CAWSVGVNYEQYF

D gene: TRBD2
J gene: TRBJ2-7
V gene: TRBV6-5
clone size: .
CDR3 DNA: TGTGCCAGCAGTTACTCGAAATCTAGCGGGCTCGAGCAGTACTTC
CDR3 protein: CASSYSKSSGLEQYF

D gene: .
J gene: TRBJ1-2
V gene: TRBV11-2
clone size: many
CDR3 DNA: TGTGCCAGCAGCCGGATTGACAGCCTCTATGGCTACACCTTC
CDR3 protein: CASSRIDSLYGYTF

D gene: TRBD1
J gene: TRBJ1-1
V gene: TRBV7-2
clone size: .
CDR3 DNA: TGTGCCAGCAGCCGTCAGGGGGCTAACACTGAAGCTTTCTTT
CDR3 protein: CASSRQGANTEAFF

D gene: .
J gene: TRBJ2-2
V gene: TRBV7-8
clone size: .
CDR3 DNA: TGTGCCAGCAGCTTAAGGGGGGTCGACACCGGGGAGCTGTTTTTT
CDR3 protein: CASSLRGVDTGELFF

D gene: .
J gene: TRBJ2-7
V gene: TRBV5-4
clone size: .
CDR3 DNA: TGTGCCAGCAGCTTAAGGGGCGGCGACGAGCAGTACTTC
CDR3 protein: CASSLRGGDEQYF

D gene: .
J gene: TRBJ1-5
V gene: TRBV19
clone size: .
CDR3 DNA: TGTGCCAGTAGTATGGGGGGCCTTAGCAATCAGCCCCAGCATTTT
CDR3 protein: CASSMGGLSNQPQHF

D gene: TRBD1
J gene: TRBJ1-4
V gene: TRBV7-8
clone size: .
CDR3 DNA: TGTGCCAGCAGGCCTGGGACAGGAAATGAAAAACTGTTTTTT
CDR3 protein: CASRPGTGNEKLFF

D gene: .
J gene: TRBJ2-5
V gene: TRBV7-6
clone size: .
CDR3 DNA: TGTGCCACCATGTTGGGCGGGGGCTTAGAGACCCAGTACTTC
CDR3 protein: CATMLGGGLETQYF

D gene: TRBD2
J gene: TRBJ2-3
V gene: TRBV11-2
clone size: .
CDR3 DNA: TGTGCCAGCAGCTTAGACGTAGGGACTATAGCGGTGAGGAATACGCAGTATTTT
CDR3 protein: CASSLDVGTIAVRNTQYF

D gene: .
J gene: TRBJ1-1
V gene: TRBV25-1
clone size: few
CDR3 DNA: TGTGCCAGCAGTCCACAGGGAGTTGGCACTGAAGCTTTCTTT
CDR3 protein: CASSPQGVGTEAFF

D gene: .
J gene: TRBJ1-4
V gene: TRBV25-1
clone size: .
CDR3 DNA: TGTGCCAGCAGTGTCAGGGCAACTAATGAAAAACTGTTTTTT
CDR3 protein: CASSVRATNEKLFF

D gene: TRBD1
J gene: TRBJ1-5
V gene: TRBV5-4
clone size: .
CDR3 DNA: TGTGCCAGCAGTCGGGACAGGGAACAGCCCCAGCATTTT
CDR3 protein: CASSRDREQPQHF

D gene: .
J gene: TRBJ2-5
V gene: TRBV18
clone size: .
CDR3 DNA: TGTGCCAGCTCACATACCCGGCAGCAGACCCAGTACTTC
CDR3 protein: CASSHTRQQTQYF

D gene: .
J gene: TRBJ2-5
V gene: TRBV5-1
clone size: .
CDR3 DNA: TGCGCCAGCAGCCCGGAGGGGGGCACCCTAGCAGAGACCCAGTACTTC
CDR3 protein: CASSPEGGTLAETQYF

D gene: .
J gene: TRBJ2-3
V gene: TRBV11-2
clone size: .
CDR3 DNA: TGTGCCAGCAGCCCCGGTGGAGGGGCGGATACGCAGTATTTT
CDR3 protein: CASSPGGGADTQYF

D gene: .
J gene: TRBJ1-4
V gene: TRBV18
clone size: .
CDR3 DNA: TGTGCCAGCTCACGAGGGGAGGGAACTAATGAAAAACTGTTTTTT
CDR3 protein: CASSRGEGTNEKLFF

D gene: .
J gene: TRBJ1-5
V gene: TRBV10-2
clone size: .
CDR3 DNA: TGCGCCAGCAGTGAGTCGGGTAGGTCCTCTTATAGCAATCAGCCCCAGCATTTT
CDR3 protein: CASSESGRSSYSNQPQHF

D gene: .
J gene: TRBJ1-1
V gene: TRBV7-9
clone size: .
CDR3 DNA: TGTGCCAGCAGCTTAGATTCGGTGGGGACTGAAGCTTTCTTT
CDR3 protein: CASSLDSVGTEAFF

D gene: .
J gene: TRBJ1-6
V gene: TRBV5-1
clone size: .
CDR3 DNA: TGCGCCAGCAGCTTGGAAGACAGCTATAATTCACCCCTCCACTTT
CDR3 protein: CASSLEDSYNSPLHF

D gene: .
J gene: TRBJ2-7
V gene: TRBV30
clone size: .
CDR3 DNA: TGTGCCTGCCAGGCCCGGGGTCCTTCCTACGAGCAGTACTTC
CDR3 protein: CACQARGPSYEQYF

D gene: TRBD1
J gene: TRBJ1-1
V gene: TRBV5-4
clone size: .
CDR3 DNA: TGTGCCAGCAGCTTGGATACAGGGGGCGGCACTGAAGCTTTCTTT
CDR3 protein: CASSLDTGGGTEAFF

D gene: .
J gene: TRBJ2-7
V gene: TRBV6-1
clone size: .
CDR3 DNA: TGTGCCAGCTACACACGTGGCATCTCCTACGAGCAGTACTTC
CDR3 protein: CASYTRGISYEQYF

D gene: .
J gene: TRBJ2-7
V gene: TRBV6-5
clone size: .
CDR3 DNA: TGTGCCAGCAGTTACCGCGCGTCCTACGAGCAGTACTTC
CDR3 protein: CASSYRASYEQYF

D gene: .
J gene: TRBJ1-1
V gene: TRBV10-3
clone size: .
CDR3 DNA: TGTGCCATCAGTGAACTGGTAAGCACTGAAGCTTTCTTT
CDR3 protein: CAISELVSTEAFF